This T cell receptor beta chain was obtained from a study of cytomegalovirus exposure and HLA in healthy donors. Study-level background: A later analysis reported the same platform for the 100 to 150 validation repertoires and the 650 to 750 first-cohort repertoires.

V shed 4 bases and J shed 2 bases, with 8 bases lying between them. The CDR3 totals 13 residues. Per germline, CDR1 SGHNT and CDR2 YENEEA. As concerns this clone: Antigen unknown.

Study-wide results and caveats: The tendency of first-cohort TCR clusters to co-occur in the 120 or so validation repertoires was the finding of a later analysis.

Sequencing used immunoSEQ multiplex PCR; TCRdb keeps in-frame clones, though not all of them. Here the sample spans 67,000 or so clones, about 94% being singletons. This chain links TRBV11-3 with TRBJ1-1; D is unresolved. This sequence was found in a man aged 18 to 29 in good health and CMV-seropositive. The sample taken for sequencing was PBMCs. CDR3 bases: TGTGCCAGCAGCTCACAAAGTAACACTGAAGCTTTCTTT. This gives the protein CASSSQSNTEAFF. Together with reference TRBV11-3 and TRBJ1-1, the CDR3 gives the full variable domain: EAGVVQSPRYKIIEKKQPVAFWCNPISGHNTLYWYLQNLGQGPELLIRYENEEAVDDSQLPKDRFSAERLKGVDSTLKIQPAELGDSAVYLCASSSQSNTEAFFGQGTRLTVV.